This T cell receptor (beta chain) stems from a study of human T cells and chemical hapten exposure (TCRdb year 2021). Study-wide context: For sensitization, 2% DPC in acetone was applied to a 2 cm by 2 cm area of upper inner arm skin. The patient cohort, mostly female, included alopecia areata with under or over 50% scalp involvement, alopecia totalis and alopecia universalis. Peripheral blood TCR repertoire changes were tracked in vivo in alopecia patients during primary and secondary sensitization to the hapten diphenylcyclopropenone (DPC). Patient blood was sampled pre-sensitization (week 0) and at 2, 6 and about 24 weeks after DPC sensitization. Patch tests used Finn chambers with 0.01% DPC on the upper back, scored after 6 days by International Contact Dermatitis Research Group standards. For TCR sequencing, blood came from some 31 alopecia patients at anywhere from one to four time points (pre-sensitization, 2, 6 and 24 weeks). Libraries were pooled for sequencing, and per-sample TCR yields varied mainly because of small differences in library volumes within the pool. Patients additionally received weekly therapeutic DPC doses to the scalp throughout the roughly 25-week study period. Summary of the overall study and its limitations: Patch test score correlated positively with the number of PT1 expanded TCRs, reaching significance at thresholds 8, 16 and 32 but not at 4. Compared with pre-sensitization or healthy control sets, expanded TCRs formed significantly more large CDR3 similarity clusters, which is consistent with antigen-driven responses. Because all patients had alopecia, a presumed autoimmune disease, the immune response of the patients might differ from that of healthy individuals. DPC sensitization did not change the number of TCRs with a frequency above 1 in 1000, and there was no evidence of changes in global repertoire structure. After repeated subsampling, changes were observed in the strength of the expansion versus patch-test correlation and in the threshold at which the correlation became significant.

The library was made by RACE. TCRdb names NextSeq 500 as the instrument used. During library preparation, unique molecular identifiers were attached to individual cDNA molecules so that TCRs could be counted quantitatively and reproducibly. Each blood RNA sample was used to sequence both TCR alpha and TCR beta chains. In the original analysis: Samples had a median of about 96,000 TCRs, with a range from about 23,224 to 690,600. The Decombinator software suite was used to annotate the V, J and CDR3 of the TCR reads. For PS versus PT1 abundance plots, all samples were subsampled to the same number of TCRs (28,000). TCRs were defined as expanded if absent before sensitization and observed at least eight times at the 2-week time point. In TCRdb, the public reads were trimmed at Q25 with fastp and aligned with MiXCR, with productive beta chains retained. A single entry per CDR3 protein holds the most common genes and DNA from its merged rows. The V and J calls and clone size are TCRdb's, not the authors'. The sample contains around 360,000 distinct CDR3 sequences, about 6% of them found a single time. Less than 6.5% of the sample is held by the ten biggest clonotypes.

The sample holds many counts of this clonotype. Its antigen remains undetermined. The record has no base qualities; no much larger clone is one base away. Interpreted using the paper, the time point label stands for: patch test 2, 6 weeks after DPC sensitization. The treatment or condition label on this specimen signifies: therapeutic diphenylcyclopropenone sensitization with weekly scalp DPC. At each patch-test visit, blood was drawn before the patch test was applied. Patients were eligible if aged 18 to 70, diagnosed with alopecia and judged suitable for DPC therapy, and pregnant patients were excluded. Total RNA was extracted from unfractionated whole blood that had been collected in Tempus Blood RNA tubes. The CDR3 runs 13 amino acids, cysteine and phenylalanine included. The entry retains the CDR3 DNA only, 39 bases that are in frame from base 1. V is pruned by 6 bases and J by 5 bases, leaving 4 bases of the junction without a gene match.

The input for sequencing was whole blood, taken in connection with sensitization to the hapten diphenylcyclopropenone (DPC). The origin of this receptor is a woman under 30 with alopecia areata. Some clones in this sample may be carry-over from other donors' samples. The chain is made from TRBV12-3 or TRBV12-4 and TRBJ1-5, with 7 bases aligning to TRBD1. The CDR3 has the sequence CASSWDSYQPQHF. The sequenced DNA is TGTGCCAGCAGCTGGGACAGTTATCAGCCCCAGCATTTT.